Following are 20 T cell receptor beta chains from one sample sequenced in a study of T cells in Graves' hyperthyroidism and ophthalmopathy. Template material for amplifying TCR beta CDR3 regions consisted of RNA transcripts. RT-PCR in the first round (using the HTBI primer set) targeted the TCR CDR3. Each CDR3 protein is one row after TCRdb ran MiXCR on the multiplex PCR reads. The table shows hundreds of thousands of distinct CDR3 sequences, with around 15% occurring only once. Sequenced material: blood. The receptors were sampled from a woman younger than 35 with Graves' hyperthyroidism.

The chain employs TRBV11-2 and TRBJ2-2; D not certain. V lost 5 bases, J lost 6 bases, and 10 bases lay in between. Germline CDR1 SGHAT, CDR2 FQNNGV. This CDR3 region has 13 residues. CDR3 loop: CASSARAAGELFF. The CDR3 DNA reads as TGTGCCAGCAGCGCAAGGGCGGCCGGGGAGCTGTTTTTT.

This clonotype has a count of ten or more. This chain links TRBV20-1 with TRBJ2-1; 7 bases match TRBD2. The CDR3 length is 14 residues. Germline CDR1 and CDR2: DFQATT and SNEGSKA (reference sequence). With V trimmed by 6 bases and J by 7 bases, 12 bases remained unmatched. CDR3 sequence (DNA): TGCAGTGCCCAGGTTATAGCGGGCCAAAATGAGCAGTTCTTC. Translated: CSAQVIAGQNEQFF.

In regard to this clonotype: This may be a read error: a much more frequent sequence differs by one nucleotide. The chain carries TRBV30 and TRBJ1-2; 7 nucleotides agree with TRBD1. This CDR3 spans 14 amino acids. CDR1 GTSNPN and CDR2 SVGIG come from the germline V gene (reference sequence). CDR3 residues: CAWSSRLGGGGYAF. The CDR3 DNA sequence: TGTGCCTGGAGTTCACGTCTGGGGGGAGGGGGCTACGCCTTC.

This clonotype was observed at least ten times. The chain carries TRBV24-1 and TRBJ2-1; 14 positions agree with TRBD2. J gave up 12 bases and V 2 bases, and 11 bases lay outside the gene matches. Germline V gives CDR1 KGHDR, CDR2 SFDVKD. This CDR3 has 17 amino acids. CDR3 coding DNA: TGTGCCACCAGTGATTCCGGACTAGCGGGAGGACTGATTGGGCAGTTCTTC. It specifies CATSDSGLAGGLIGQFF.

This clonotype has only a few counts. V and J are TRBV14 and TRBJ2-7; D may be TRBD2 (6 bases). The CDR3 covers 13 residues. In germline, CDR1 is SGHDN, CDR2 FVKESK. V gave up 1 base and J gave up 6 bases, with 10 bases separating them. The CDR3 region has the DNA TGTGCCAGCAGCCAAGTGGCGGGGCGCGAGCAGTACTTC. Translating gives CASSQVAGREQYF.

This clonotype has at least ten counts. The rearrangement joins TRBV12-3 or TRBV12-4 to TRBJ1-2; D uncertain. V was pared by 6 bases and J by 3 bases, with 11 bases between. The CDR3 runs 13 residues. The CDR3 bases are TGTGCCAGCAGGCCTCCCGGGGACTATGGCTACACCTTC. It specifies CASRPPGDYGYTF.

This clonotype has a count of ten or more. In DNA form, the CDR3 reads TGTGCCAGCAGCTTGGCTAGCGGGGGGGCCGGAGAGACCCAGTACTTC. Translated: CASSLASGGAGETQYF. The chain carries TRBV11-2 and TRBJ2-5; 12 nucleotides align to TRBD2. The CDR3 contains 16 residues. V shed 3 bases and J 4 bases; nucleotides not matched to a gene: 6. Germline V gives CDR1 SGHAT, CDR2 FQNNGV. Full variable domain (outside the CDR3, taken from reference TRBV11-2 and TRBJ2-5): EAGVAQSPRYKIIEKRQSVAFWCNPISGHATLYWYQQILGQGPKLLIQFQNNGVVDDSQLPKDRFSAERLKGVDSTLKIQPAKLEDSAVYLCASSLASGGAGETQYFGPGTRLLVL.

This chain joins TRBV7-9 and TRBJ2-4; 8 bases are shared with TRBD2. The germline V gene encodes CDR1 SEHNR and CDR2 FQNEAQ (reference sequence). CDR3 length: 15 residues. Trimming at V came to 5 bases and at J to 8 bases, leaving 11 bases not matched to a gene. The CDR3 reads CASSPSTSGGDIQYF. As DNA, the CDR3 is TGTGCCAGCAGCCCCTCCACCAGCGGGGGCGACATTCAGTACTTC.

This clonotype was observed at least ten times. V gene TRBV12-3 or TRBV12-4 combines with J gene TRBJ1-5; D uncertain. CDR3 length equals 15 residues. The V and J ends lost 4 bases and 6 bases respectively, with 16 bases between them. The CDR3 region is CASSSENPGSQPQHF. DNA of the CDR3: TGTGCCAGCAGTTCGGAGAATCCTGGGAGTCAGCCCCAGCATTTT.

There are many counts of this clonotype. This sequence joins TRBV12-3 or TRBV12-4 and TRBJ1-1; D not resolved. V gave up 4 bases and J gave up 4 bases, with 13 bases separating them. CDR3 size: 14 residues. CDR3 nucleotide sequence: TGTGCCAGCAGTTCCCGGCGGCGAAGCACTGAAGCTTTCTTT. Translating it yields CASSSRRRSTEAFF.

This chain connects TRBV6-2 or TRBV6-3 to TRBJ2-1; D gene uncertain. Trimming left V 6 bases short and J 0 bases short, with 9 bases between. CDR1 is MNHEY and CDR2 is SVGEGT in the germline V gene. The length of the CDR3 is 14 residues. The DNA of the CDR3 is TGTGCCAGCAGACTCGCTAGCTCCTACAATGAGCAGTTCTTC. It is translated as CASRLASSYNEQFF.

This clonotype was observed many times. The chain employs TRBV29-1 and TRBJ1-1; D call uncertain. CDR1 SQVTM and CDR2 ANQGSEA come from the germline V gene. V dropped 6 bases and J dropped 0 bases, with 11 bases sitting between them. The CDR3 is made up of 13 amino acids. CDR3 DNA: TGCAGCGTAGATGCGGCGATGAACACTGAAGCTTTCTTT. It specifies CSVDAAMNTEAFF.

The rearrangement joins TRBV15 to TRBJ2-5, with D unclear. Germline V CDR1 and CDR2: LNHNV, YYDKDF (reference sequence). Trimming shortened V by 6 bases and J by 3 bases, and 14 bases separated the two germline ends. The CDR3 has 14 amino acids. The CDR3 loop is CATSFILAKETQYF. CDR3 DNA: TGTGCCACCAGTTTTATTTTGGCGAAAGAGACCCAGTACTTC.

V usage is TRBV6-2 or TRBV6-3 and J usage is TRBJ1-2; possibly TRBD1 for D (6 bases). V was trimmed by 2 bases and J by 7 bases, leaving 8 bases between them. From germline, CDR1 is MNHEY and CDR2 SVGEGT. The CDR3 length is 12 residues. CDR3 nucleotides: TGTGCCAGCAGTTACAGGACAGCTGGCTACACCTTC. This encodes CASSYRTAGYTF.

This clonotype was recorded many times. The DNA of the CDR3 is TGCGCCAGCAGTTTGCGGGACAGGGGGAACATGAACACTGAAGCTTTCTTT. Its translation: CASSLRDRGNMNTEAFF. The gene calls are TRBV5-1 and TRBJ1-1, with 11 bases matching TRBD1. The CDR3 length is 17 residues. From germline, CDR1 is SGHRS and CDR2 YFSETQ. V trimming: 5 bases; J trimming: 0 bases; junction bases outside the gene matches: 9.

This clonotype turned up a few times. The rearrangement uses TRBV10-1 and TRBJ1-3, with no clear D. The CDR3 consists of 15 residues. The ends were cut back, 0 bases at V and 4 bases at J, with 10 bases in the middle. Germline CDR1 is WNHNN and CDR2 is SYGVQD (reference sequence). Here the CDR3 DNA reads TGCGCCAGCAGTGAGTCATCGGCAGCAGGAAACACCATATATTTT. This gives the protein CASSESSAAGNTIYF.

The V and J genes are TRBV20-1 and TRBJ1-5; 7 bases are shared with TRBD1. Germline trimming cut 5 bases from V and 6 bases from J; bases unmatched to any gene: 16. Per germline, CDR1 DFQATT and CDR2 SNEGSKA (reference sequence). This CDR3 spans 16 amino acids. CDR3 bases: TGCAGTGCTCAGAACGTAGGGGGCGCCCGGGGTCAGCCCCAGCATTTT. Its protein is CSAQNVGGARGQPQHF.

This clonotype was found many times. This rearrangement joins TRBV27 to TRBJ2-1; D gene unclear. Germline V gene data show CDR1 as MNHEY and CDR2 as SMNVEV (reference sequence). The CDR3 extends over 15 amino acids. With 4 bases removed from V and 6 bases from J, the gap between germline ends came to 16 bases. In DNA form, the CDR3 reads TGTGCCAGCAGTTCCCACTCTAGTGGTGGCAATGAGCAGTTCTTC. Amino acid sequence: CASSSHSSGGNEQFF.

This clonotype was counted many times. The V gene is TRBV20-1, the J gene TRBJ1-4, with 7 bases matching TRBD1. The CDR3 spans 12 residues. V was clipped by 2 bases and J by 7 bases; unmatched bases: 1. Germline CDR1 is DFQATT and CDR2 is SNEGSKA (reference sequence). CDR3 protein: CSARPGGEKLFF. Here the CDR3 DNA reads TGCAGTGCTAGACCAGGGGGTGAAAAACTGTTTTTT.

This clonotype was seen repeatedly, ten times or more. This rearrangement joins TRBV20-1 to TRBJ2-1; D is uncertain. The germline V gene has CDR1 DFQATT and CDR2 SNEGSKA (reference sequence). V was pared by 6 bases and J by 1 base, with 19 bases between. The length of the CDR3 is 16 residues. The CDR3 DNA sequence: TGCAGTGCCGGGCCGCTAGTGACGGCTTCCTACAATGAGCAGTTCTTC. It specifies CSAGPLVTASYNEQFF.